This TCR beta chain was sequenced for a study of response to subunit inactivated influenza vaccine. Overall study findings and caveats: The authors put forward the suggestion that each seasonal influenza vaccination may bring in only a limited number of new T cells.

TCRdb passed the RT-PCR reads through MiXCR, listing each CDR3 protein once. The data hold hundreds of thousands of distinct CDR3 sequences, with more than 15% observed a single time. This clonotype was counted between two and nine times. Its antigen is still unknown. This receptor was identified in a man aged 50 to 59 who received an inactivated influenza vaccine. The source material was PBMCs from blood, sampled 11 to 12 days after vaccination.

CDR3 protein: CSARKASGLYNEQFF. CDR3 nucleotide sequence: TGCAGTGCTAGAAAGGCTAGCGGACTTTACAATGAGCAGTTCTTC. The V call is TRBV20-1, the J call TRBJ2-1; 7 nucleotides agree with TRBD2. The J segment lost 4 bases and the V segment lost 2 bases, leaving 8 bases of the junction unmatched. Looked up from germline, CDR1 is DFQATT and CDR2 is SNEGSKA (reference sequence). This CDR3 contains 15 residues.